This is a list of T cell receptor beta chains from one sample in a study of T cell repertoires in cytomegalovirus infection. MiXCR was run by TCRdb on the reads, yielding one entry per CDR3 protein. The sample has around 550,000 distinct CDR3 sequences, 26% seen once. Material for sequencing was PBMCs. The receptors originated from a human donor in good health (CMV status not recorded). Some clones in this sample may be carry-over from other donors' samples. Each CDR3 is given with its conserved first and last residue. D genes are given only for firm matches. For some rows the clone size is stated as once, few or many, or as a class when expanded; others skip it.

d_gene	abundance	v_gene	j_gene	CDR3aa	CDR3nt
.	.	TRBV29-1	TRBJ2-7	CSVERLDSNEQYF	TGCAGCGTTGAAAGGCTAGATTCGAACGAGCAGTACTTC
.	many	TRBV7-2	TRBJ1-5	CASSLVGLDNQPQHF	TGTGCCAGCAGCTTAGTCGGACTTGATAATCAGCCCCAGCATTTT
.	.	TRBV12-3/TRBV12-4	TRBJ1-1	CASSRGSGTEAFF	TGTGCCAGCAGCCGTGGATCGGGCACTGAAGCTTTCTTT
TRBD1	many	TRBV7-2	TRBJ2-7	CASSSLRGQGSEQYF	TGTGCCAGCAGCTCTCTTAGAGGACAGGGAAGCGAGCAGTACTTC
TRBD1	few	TRBV5-4	TRBJ1-2	CASSQDRNYGYTF	TGTGCCAGCAGCCAGGACAGGAACTATGGCTACACCTTC
TRBD1	many	TRBV7-2	TRBJ1-5	CASSLRPGGDNQPQHF	TGTGCCAGCAGCTTACGCCCAGGGGGCGACAATCAGCCCCAGCATTTT
.	few	TRBV27	TRBJ1-1	CASSFNVPGAVAFF	TGTGCCAGCAGTTTTAATGTCCCGGGGGCTGTTGCTTTCTTT
TRBD2	.	TRBV30	TRBJ2-1	CAWRGLGISNEQFF	TGTGCCTGGAGGGGACTAGGAATAAGCAATGAGCAGTTCTTC
.	.	TRBV20-1	TRBJ2-1	CSARDDESSYNEQFF	TGCAGTGCTAGAGATGACGAGAGCTCCTACAATGAGCAGTTCTTC
.	.	TRBV7-9	TRBJ2-1	CASSSGDWSRGGEQFF	TGTGCCAGCAGCTCAGGGGACTGGTCCCGAGGCGGGGAGCAGTTCTTC
.	.	TRBV6-1	TRBJ2-1	CASSEGAGYYNEQFF	TGTGCCAGCAGTGAAGGGGCGGGCTACTACAATGAGCAGTTCTTC
TRBD1	.	TRBV12-5	TRBJ1-2	CASGSQGDYGYTF	TGTGCTAGTGGTTCACAGGGGGACTATGGCTACACCTTC
.	.	TRBV28	TRBJ2-7	CASSFQIPYEQYF	TGTGCCAGCAGTTTCCAGATCCCGTACGAGCAGTACTTC
TRBD1	.	TRBV7-9	TRBJ2-1	CASSKDRESTMQFF	TGTGCCAGCAGCAAAGACAGGGAATCCACAATGCAGTTCTTC
TRBD1	many	TRBV28	TRBJ2-5	CASSPGQGLQETQYF	TGTGCCAGCAGCCCCGGACAGGGGTTGCAAGAGACCCAGTACTTC
.	few	TRBV3-1	TRBJ2-5	CASRGGSTRETQYF	TGTGCCAGCAGAGGAGGGAGTACTAGGGAGACCCAGTACTTC
TRBD2	.	TRBV12-3/TRBV12-4	TRBJ2-1	CASRGLAGGYQYEQFF	TGTGCCAGCAGAGGACTAGCGGGAGGGTATCAGTATGAGCAGTTCTTC
.	.	TRBV29-1	TRBJ1-2	CSVGEGDRGYTF	TGCAGCGTTGGTGAGGGGGACCGCGGCTACACCTTC
.	few	TRBV12-3/TRBV12-4	TRBJ1-2	CASSLPDGYGYTF	TGTGCCAGCAGTCTACCCGACGGCTATGGCTACACCTTC
.	.	TRBV4-1	TRBJ1-4	CASSHDRRGDEKLFF	TGCGCCAGCAGTCACGACAGGAGGGGTGATGAAAAACTGTTTTTT
TRBD2	few	TRBV7-2	TRBJ2-1	CASSRMLRLAGVDEQFF	TGTGCCAGCAGCCGAATGTTAAGACTAGCGGGAGTGGATGAGCAGTTCTTC
.	few	TRBV11-2	TRBJ2-1	CASSLPIGKQFF	TGTGCCAGCAGCTTGCCCATCGGGAAGCAGTTCTTC
.	many	TRBV7-2	TRBJ2-5	CASSIRAGGAETQYF	TGTGCCAGCAGCATCCGGGCCGGGGGAGCAGAGACCCAGTACTTC
.	.	TRBV7-3	TRBJ1-1	CASSPQGGVPTEAFF	TGTGCCAGCAGCCCGCAGGGCGGGGTGCCCACTGAAGCTTTCTTT
TRBD1	many	TRBV4-2	TRBJ1-4	CASSRDRVTNEKLFF	TGTGCCAGCAGCCGGGACAGGGTAACTAATGAAAAACTGTTTTTT
.	few	TRBV11-3	TRBJ1-1	CASSLALRTEAFF	TGTGCCAGCAGCTTGGCGTTGAGAACTGAAGCTTTCTTT
.	many	TRBV7-9	TRBJ1-2	CASSLVAGLTGGYTF	TGTGCCAGCAGCTTAGTGGCAGGACTAACGGGAGGCTACACCTTC
.	.	TRBV7-2	TRBJ2-3	CASSLKVRGYSTDTQYF	TGTGCCAGCAGCTTAAAGGTTAGGGGGTATAGCACAGATACGCAGTATTTT
.	.	TRBV7-4	TRBJ1-5	CASSLHGLYNQPQHF	TGTGCCAGCAGCTTACACGGACTGTACAATCAGCCCCAGCATTTT
.	few	TRBV19	TRBJ2-7	CASSATPPALSEQYF	TGTGCCAGTAGTGCCACTCCCCCCGCCTTAAGCGAGCAGTACTTC
.	.	TRBV27	TRBJ2-1	CASSLSSSIPYNEQFF	TGTGCCAGCAGTCTCTCCTCTAGCATTCCCTACAATGAGCAGTTCTTC
TRBD1	many	TRBV7-2	TRBJ1-1	CASSPGQGRTEAFF	TGTGCCAGCAGCCCGGGACAGGGTCGCACTGAAGCTTTCTTT
.	few	TRBV29-1	TRBJ2-3	CSVERRLADTQYF	TGCAGCGTTGAAAGGAGACTAGCAGATACGCAGTATTTT
.	few	TRBV6-2/TRBV6-3	TRBJ1-5	CASAPRMNQPQHF	TGTGCCAGCGCGCCCCGGATGAATCAGCCCCAGCATTTT
TRBD2	many	TRBV12-3/TRBV12-4	TRBJ2-1	CATRRAGGNNEQFF	TGTGCCACGCGGCGCGCGGGAGGGAATAATGAGCAGTTCTTC
.	many	TRBV7-2	TRBJ2-3	CASSPRSLLSTDTQYF	TGTGCCAGCAGCCCCCGAAGCCTCCTAAGCACAGATACGCAGTATTTT
.	.	TRBV6-6	TRBJ2-5	CASRPLTAGQETQYF	TGTGCCAGCAGACCCCTTACCGCCGGACAAGAGACCCAGTACTTC
.	many	TRBV7-2	TRBJ2-3	CASSTTGGLAGDTQYF	TGTGCCAGCAGCACAACAGGGGGACTAGCAGGCGATACGCAGTATTTT
TRBD2	few	TRBV5-1	TRBJ2-3	CASSTLRLAGGPDTQYF	TGCGCCAGCAGCACCCTACGACTAGCGGGAGGGCCGGATACGCAGTATTTT
TRBD2	few	TRBV10-3	TRBJ2-3	CAISVLAGGTDTQYF	TGTGCCATCAGTGTCCTAGCGGGAGGAACAGATACGCAGTATTTT
.	.	TRBV29-1	TRBJ2-7	CSVVGSYEQYF	TGCAGCGTTGTAGGTTCCTACGAGCAGTACTTC
.	.	TRBV7-9	TRBJ2-3	CASRFADTQYF	TGTGCCAGCAGATTTGCAGATACGCAGTATTTT
.	few	TRBV5-4	TRBJ2-1	CASSFRGIYNEQFF	TGTGCCAGCAGCTTCCGGGGGATCTACAATGAGCAGTTCTTC
.	.	TRBV20-1	TRBJ2-1	CSAPSALQHNEQFF	TGCAGTGCTCCAAGCGCGCTACAACACAATGAGCAGTTCTTC
TRBD2	many	TRBV6-2/TRBV6-3	TRBJ2-3	CASSRLADTDTQYF	TGTGCCAGCAGTCGACTAGCGGACACAGATACGCAGTATTTT
.	.	TRBV6-2/TRBV6-3	TRBJ1-2	CASSPRSEIRTYNYGYTF	TGTGCCAGCAGTCCTCGTTCGGAGATACGCACCTATAACTATGGCTACACCTTC
.	.	TRBV7-6	TRBJ2-3	CASSPLVGFGETDTQYF	TGTGCCAGCAGCCCTTTAGTCGGATTTGGGGAGACAGATACGCAGTATTTT
TRBD2	few	TRBV12-3/TRBV12-4	TRBJ2-1	CASSFVSSGRGLYEQFF	TGTGCCAGCAGTTTTGTGTCTAGCGGGAGGGGTCTGTATGAGCAGTTCTTC
.	.	TRBV28	TRBJ1-6	CASSRGGNSPLHF	TGTGCCAGCAGCAGGGGTGGTAATTCACCCCTCCACTTT
TRBD1	.	TRBV3-1	TRBJ2-7	CASRKDRGGSTYEQYF	TGTGCCAGCAGGAAAGACAGGGGGGGGAGCACCTACGAGCAGTACTTC
.	few	TRBV6-4	TRBJ2-3	CASSDRGGFTDTQYF	TGTGCCAGCAGTGACAGAGGCGGGTTCACAGATACGCAGTATTTT
.	many	TRBV7-2	TRBJ1-6	CASSIIGTAPSPLHF	TGTGCCAGCAGCATAATCGGGACCGCTCCTTCACCCCTCCACTTT
.	.	TRBV6-1	TRBJ2-5	CASSEAGRETQYF	TGTGCCAGCAGTGAAGCGGGGCGAGAGACCCAGTACTTC
.	few	TRBV27	TRBJ2-1	CASSSAERPYNEQFF	TGTGCCAGCAGCTCAGCCGAAAGGCCCTACAATGAGCAGTTCTTC
TRBD2	.	TRBV6-1	TRBJ2-1	CASREAGGYNEQFF	TGTGCCAGCAGGGAAGCGGGGGGGTACAATGAGCAGTTCTTC
.	many	TRBV7-2	TRBJ2-5	CASSLGIQETQYF	TGTGCCAGCAGCTTAGGTATCCAAGAGACCCAGTACTTC